The 25 T cell receptor beta chains listed next were all sequenced from one sample in a study of blood T cell repertoires in COVID-19. Using immunoSEQ multiplex PCR, the repertoire was profiled, and TCRdb retains in-frame clones only, with some absent. The data contain 200,000 to 250,000 clones, around four fifths of them singletons. Material: PBMCs or T cells enriched from blood (not recorded which). Every receptor here comes from a woman in her fifties or sixties who had been exposed to COVID-19.

The gene calls are TRBV6-2 or TRBV6-3 and TRBJ1-1, with a weak D call TRBD1 (6 bases). V was clipped by 5 bases and J by 3 bases, with 16 bases between them. The CDR3 extends over 15 amino acids. CDR1 is MNHEY and CDR2 is SVGEGT in the germline V gene. Here the CDR3 DNA reads TGTGCCAGCAGTGGCTACAGGGTTCAGGACACTGAAGCTTTCTTT. It encodes CASSGYRVQDTEAFF.

The J gene is TRBJ2-2, the V gene TRBV10-3; TRBD1 matches at 9 bases. The CDR3 length is 17 residues. Germline V gene data show CDR1 as ENHRY and CDR2 as SYGVKD. Trimming took 0 bases from V and 6 from J; bases not matched to a gene: 8. The CDR3 bases are TGTGCCATCAGTGAGTCCCCGGGACAGGGATCGGCCGGGGAGCTGTTTTTT. Amino acid sequence: CAISESPGQGSAGELFF.

The gene calls are TRBV3-1 (or the pseudogene TRBV3-2) and TRBJ2-1, with 8 nucleotides matching TRBD2. The V segment lost 1 base and the J segment 7 bases; nucleotides outside the gene matches: 9. Germline V gene data show CDR1 as LGHDT and CDR2 as YNNKEL (reference sequence). CDR3 length: 16 residues. The CDR3, as DNA: TGTGCCAGCAGCCAAGGGCGGGGGGCGTGGGGGAATGAGCAGTTCTTC. Translated: CASSQGRGAWGNEQFF.

The rearrangement uses TRBV28 and TRBJ1-6; TRBD1 is a possible D gene (5 bases). The germline CDR1 and CDR2 sequences are MDHEN and SYDVKM. V lost 6 bases, J lost 7 bases, and 10 bases lay in between. The CDR3 runs to 13 residues. The CDR3 DNA is TGTGCCAGCAGGCGGACATTCAATTCACCCCTCCACTTT. Translated: CASRRTFNSPLHF.

This clone was picked up one time. V and J are TRBV18 and TRBJ2-3; possibly TRBD1 for D (6 bases). This CDR3 region has 13 residues. CDR1 is KGHSH and CDR2 is LQKENI in the germline V gene. The V end was cut by 6 bases, the J end by 2 bases, with 9 bases between. The CDR3 spells CASSQGPTDTQYF. CDR3 bases: TGTGCCAGCTCTCAGGGGCCCACAGATACGCAGTATTTT.

Here the CDR3 DNA reads TGTGCCAGCAGTTACTCCCCGAATCAACGAGGACAGGGGGCGTTAGCTTCTGGCTACACCTTC. It is translated as CASSYSPNQRGQGALASGYTF. This rearrangement joins TRBV6-2 or TRBV6-3 to TRBJ1-2, with TRBD1 matching over 11 bases. V dropped 0 bases and J dropped 7; count of bases not matched to a gene: 22. Germline values: CDR1 MNHEY, CDR2 SVGEGT. This CDR3 region has 21 residues.

V and J are TRBV3-1 (or the pseudogene TRBV3-2) and TRBJ2-7, with a weak D call TRBD2 (6 bases). Trimming took 0 bases from V and 3 from J, leaving 15 bases between them. Per germline, CDR1 LGHDT and CDR2 YNNKEL (reference sequence). The CDR3 runs to 16 residues. The CDR3 protein is CASSQDGGLYSYEQYF. The CDR3 DNA sequence: TGTGCCAGCAGCCAAGATGGGGGACTGTATAGCTACGAGCAGTACTTC.

This chain uses TRBV5-1 with TRBJ1-6; 10 nucleotides agree with TRBD1. The V and J ends lost 3 bases and 12 bases, in that order; junction bases with no gene match: 9. Germline assignment: CDR1 SGHRS and CDR2 YFSETQ. The CDR3 extends over 15 amino acids. The CDR3 coding sequence is TGCGCCAGCAGCTCTGAAGGGACAGGGGTACAACCCCTCCACTTT. This sequence encodes CASSSEGTGVQPLHF.

The chain recombines TRBV2 with TRBJ2-5, with 7 bases identical to TRBD2. Germline V CDR1 and CDR2: SNHLY, FYNNEI. The V segment lost 4 bases and the J segment 2 bases; nucleotides outside the gene matches: 1. CDR3 length: 13 amino acids. The CDR3, as DNA: TGTGCCAGCAGTGGGGACTATCAAGAGACCCAGTACTTC. It specifies CASSGDYQETQYF.

The chain recombines TRBV28 with TRBJ1-2; D perhaps matches TRBD1 (6 bases). The CDR3 extends over 15 amino acids. V lost 6 bases and J 8 bases, leaving 22 bases between the germline ends. The V gene's germline CDR1 is MDHEN and CDR2 SYDVKM. CDR3 amino acids: CASRMLQGLVGGYTF. The CDR3 region has the DNA TGTGCCAGCAGGATGCTCCAGGGGCTGGTTGGCGGCTACACCTTC.

The gene calls are TRBV9 and TRBJ2-5, with 7 bases aligning to TRBD2. V lost 0 bases to trimming and J lost 4 bases; unmatched junction nucleotides: 9. Germline values: CDR1 SGDLS, CDR2 YYNGEE. The CDR3 loop spans 16 amino acids. CDR3 protein: CASSVEGGGEGETQYF. CDR3 sequence (DNA): TGTGCCAGCAGCGTAGAGGGTGGGGGGGAAGGAGAGACCCAGTACTTC.

V is TRBV11-2 and J is TRBJ2-3; 7 nucleotides line up with TRBD2. Germline V gene sequence: CDR1 SGHAT, CDR2 FQNNGV. The CDR3 consists of 15 residues. V was clipped by 7 bases and J by 1 base; unmatched bases: 8. The chain's CDR3 is CASTGGTGRTDTQYF. As DNA, the CDR3 is TGTGCCAGCACCGGGGGGACGGGGCGCACAGATACGCAGTATTTT.

This chain joins TRBV18 and TRBJ1-1, with 9 bases lining up with TRBD1. Germline V CDR1 and CDR2: KGHSH, LQKENI. The CDR3 spans 16 residues. The V gene end was trimmed by 3 bases and the J gene end by 2 bases; junction bases not matched to a gene: 7. The CDR3 loop is CASSPGQGWANTEAFF. Here the CDR3 DNA reads TGTGCCAGCTCACCCGGACAGGGGTGGGCCAACACTGAAGCTTTCTTT.

The chain recombines TRBV19 with TRBJ1-2; TRBD1 might be the D (5 bases). The V end was cut by 5 bases, the J end by 4 bases, with 20 bases between. This CDR3 is built from 16 residues. CDR1 is LNHDA and CDR2 is SQIVND in the germline V gene (reference sequence). The CDR3 protein is CASSSSGAGRVYGYTF. DNA of the CDR3: TGTGCCAGTAGTTCCAGTGGGGCAGGTCGGGTCTATGGCTACACCTTC.

CDR3 nucleotide sequence: TGTGCCAGCAGTTCCCCAGGGGGCCTTGAGCAGTTCTTC. Its protein is CASSSPGGLEQFF. The V and J genes are TRBV28 and TRBJ2-1, with 8 bases that match TRBD1. This CDR3 is built from 13 residues. The V and J ends lost 4 bases and 9 bases, in that order; junction bases with no gene match: 5. Germline CDR1 is MDHEN and CDR2 is SYDVKM.

This sequence joins TRBV9 and TRBJ1-2; 7 bases are a match to TRBD1. In germline, CDR1 is SGDLS, CDR2 YYNGEE. J was trimmed by 6 bases and V by 2 bases; bases with no gene match: 19. The CDR3 covers 18 residues. CDR3: CASSVEDIDREGVDGYTF. CDR3 DNA: TGTGCCAGCAGCGTCGAAGATATCGACAGGGAAGGAGTCGATGGCTACACCTTC.

This clone was seen a few times. V usage is TRBV27 and J usage is TRBJ1-2; the match to TRBD1 covers 8 bases. Germline lookup yields CDR1 MNHEY and CDR2 SMNVEV (reference sequence). The J segment lost 5 bases and the V segment lost 8 bases, leaving 7 bases of the junction unmatched. The CDR3 spans 13 residues. The CDR3: CASAGTGAYGYTF. DNA of the CDR3: TGTGCCAGCGCCGGGACAGGCGCATATGGCTACACCTTC.

The chain employs TRBV5-1 and TRBJ2-3, with TRBD2 matching 13 bases. The trim removed 4 bases at V and 4 bases at J, leaving 3 bases unmatched. Germline V lookup: CDR1 SGHRS, CDR2 YFSETQ. CDR3 size: 15 residues. For the CDR3, the DNA is TGCGCCAGCAGCCGCACTAGCGGGGGGGCAGATACGCAGTATTTT. Its translation: CASSRTSGGADTQYF.

This chain connects TRBV7-2 to TRBJ2-3; 8 nucleotides match TRBD2. This CDR3 is built from 16 residues. The trim removed 1 base at V and 9 bases at J, leaving 12 bases unmatched. Per the germline V gene, CDR1 is SGHTA and CDR2 is FQGNSA. CDR3 sequence (DNA): TGTGCCAGCAGCTTAGAAGGGACTAGTGGGGTAAACACGCAGTATTTT. As protein: CASSLEGTSGVNTQYF.

The CDR3 reads CSVSDRGQRRSEAFF. The CDR3 region has the DNA TGCAGCGTTTCCGACAGGGGGCAACGTCGCTCTGAAGCTTTCTTT. The rearrangement joins TRBV29-1 to TRBJ1-1; 10 nucleotides align to TRBD1. Trimming removed 5 bases from V and 6 bases from J; junction bases left unmatched: 12. This CDR3 region has 15 residues. Germline V gene data show CDR1 as SQVTM and CDR2 as ANQGSEA.

The V and J genes are TRBV30 and TRBJ1-2; weak D call: TRBD1 (6 bases). Deletions cut 5 bases from V and 2 bases from J, with 15 bases between. CDR3 length: 14 amino acids. Germline-derived CDR1 and CDR2 are GTSNPN and SVGIG (reference sequence). CDR3 nucleotide sequence: TGTGCCTGGGGTCCTATGGACAGAAACTATGGCTACACCTTC. Translation gives CAWGPMDRNYGYTF. The full variable domain, rest sourced from reference TRBV30 and TRBJ1-2, is SQTIHQWPATLVQPVGSPLSLECTVEGTSNPNLYWYRQAAGRGLQLLFYSVGIGQISSEVPQNLSASRPQDRQFILSSKKLLLSDSGFYLCAWGPMDRNYGYTFGSGTRLTVV.

This clone occurred once. The chain has TRBV18 and TRBJ1-1; D not resolved. CDR3 length: 13 residues. Germline lookup yields CDR1 KGHSH and CDR2 LQKENI. The V and J ends lost 3 bases and 1 base respectively, with 6 bases between them. The CDR3 DNA reads as TGTGCCAGCTCACCGAACAGGAACACTGAAGCTTTCTTT. Amino acids: CASSPNRNTEAFF.

This chain uses TRBV5-5 with TRBJ2-7, with 8 positions matching TRBD1. The J segment lost 6 bases and the V segment lost 4 bases, leaving 3 bases of the junction unmatched. In germline, CDR1 is SGHKS, CDR2 YYEKEE (reference sequence). The length of the CDR3 is 12 residues. The CDR3 loop is CASSLDRGEQYF. In nucleotides, the CDR3 is TGTGCCAGCAGCCTTGACAGGGGCGAGCAGTACTTC.

The V and J genes are TRBV7-9 and TRBJ1-2, with D tentatively TRBD1 (5 bases). Germline lookup yields CDR1 SEHNR and CDR2 FQNEAQ (reference sequence). This CDR3 has 15 residues. Trimming removed 4 bases at V and 5 bases at J, with 17 bases between. CDR3: CASSSQFKTDYGYTF. In nucleotides, the CDR3 is TGTGCCAGCAGCTCCCAGTTCAAGACAGATTATGGCTACACCTTC.

Comments on this clone: Different DNA sequences within this sample yield the same CDR3. The chain couples TRBV5-4 to TRBJ1-4; perhaps TRBD1 as D (5 bases). Germline V lookup: CDR1 SGHNT, CDR2 YYREEE (reference sequence). V was trimmed by 2 bases and J by 2 bases, leaving 7 bases between them. CDR3 length: 14 amino acids. The CDR3, as DNA: TGTGCCAGCAGCTTAGGGGCTACTAATGAAAAACTGTTTTTT. This encodes CASSLGATNEKLFF.